Sequencing of this TCR beta chain was carried out in a study of blood T cell repertoires in COVID-19. The germline V gene has CDR1 SGHNT and CDR2 YENEEA. V dropped 4 bases and J dropped 7 bases, with 14 bases sitting between them. CDR3 length equals 14 residues. Profiling relied on immunoSEQ multiplex PCR, and the TCRdb table lists in-frame clones only, not all of them. The sample has approximately 200,000 clones, more than 60% seen once; the top ten hold 12%. The clonotype originates from a woman aged 50 to 60 with acute or convalescent COVID-19. The chain is built from TRBV11-3 and TRBJ2-1; a weak D match, TRBD1 (6 bases). Sequences were obtained from peripheral blood. CDR3 in amino acids: CASSSQGMGNEQFF. Written as DNA, the CDR3 is TGTGCCAGCAGCTCGCAGGGGATGGGGAATGAGCAGTTCTTC.